This T cell receptor (beta chain) is drawn from a study of shared clonotypes between healthy human individuals. Produced via immunoSEQ multiplex PCR; TCRdb's table is partial and in-frame only. Counted here are a few hundred thousand clones, about 96% occurring once; the ten biggest clones make up about 0.32%. V was pared by 0 bases and J by 3 bases, with 12 bases between. The CDR3 consists of 15 residues. Germline CDR1 is SGHNT and CDR2 is YYREEE (reference sequence). The sequenced sample consisted of memory CD8+ T cells sorted from blood. This sample's subset: CD45RO+ cells pooled with CCR7-negative TemRA cells. The V and J genes are TRBV5-4 and TRBJ1-2; D unclear. The sequence derives from a man aged 30 to 45 in good health. CDR3 nucleotides: TGTGCCAGCAGCTTGGTGGCGGGTTGGGACTATGGCTACACCTTC. It translates to CASSLVAGWDYGYTF. The complete variable domain, with remaining parts taken from reference TRBV5-4 and TRBJ1-2, reads ETGVTQSPTHLIKTRGQQVTLRCSSQSGHNTVSWYQQALGQGPQFIFQYYREEENGRGNFPPRFSGLQFPNYSSELNVNALELDDSALYLCASSLVAGWDYGYTFGSGTRLTVV.